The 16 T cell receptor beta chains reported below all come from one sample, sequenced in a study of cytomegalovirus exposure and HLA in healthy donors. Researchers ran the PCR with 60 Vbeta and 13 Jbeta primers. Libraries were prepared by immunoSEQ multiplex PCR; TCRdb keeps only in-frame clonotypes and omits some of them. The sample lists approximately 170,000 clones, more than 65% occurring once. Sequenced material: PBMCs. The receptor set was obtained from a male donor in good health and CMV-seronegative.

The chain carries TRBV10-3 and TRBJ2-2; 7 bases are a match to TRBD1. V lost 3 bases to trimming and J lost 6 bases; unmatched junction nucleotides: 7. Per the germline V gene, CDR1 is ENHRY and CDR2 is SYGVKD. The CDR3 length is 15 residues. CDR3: CAISDLAGGAGELFF. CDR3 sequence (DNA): TGTGCCATCAGTGATCTCGCAGGGGGTGCCGGGGAGCTGTTTTTT.

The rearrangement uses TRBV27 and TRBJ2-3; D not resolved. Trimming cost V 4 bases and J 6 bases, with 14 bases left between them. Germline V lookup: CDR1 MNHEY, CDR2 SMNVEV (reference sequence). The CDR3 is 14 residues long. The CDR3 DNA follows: TGTGCCAGCAGTTCCCCAGGCTACCGGGATACGCAGTATTTT. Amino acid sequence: CASSSPGYRDTQYF.

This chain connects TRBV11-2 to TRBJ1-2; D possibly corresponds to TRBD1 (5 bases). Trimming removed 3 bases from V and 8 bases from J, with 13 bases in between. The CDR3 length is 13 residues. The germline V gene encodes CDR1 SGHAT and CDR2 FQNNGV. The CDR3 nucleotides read TGTGCCAGCAGCTTGGGGGGAGGTAGCGGCTACACCTTC. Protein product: CASSLGGGSGYTF.

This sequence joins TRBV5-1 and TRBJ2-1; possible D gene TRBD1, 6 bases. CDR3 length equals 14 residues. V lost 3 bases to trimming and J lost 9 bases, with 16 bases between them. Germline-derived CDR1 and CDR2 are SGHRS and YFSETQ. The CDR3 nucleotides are TGCGCCAGCAGCTACCAACAGGGTAAGGGTGAGCAGTTCTTC. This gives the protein CASSYQQGKGEQFF. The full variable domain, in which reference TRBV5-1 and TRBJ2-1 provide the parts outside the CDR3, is KAGVTQTPRYLIKTRGQQVTLSCSPISGHRSVSWYQQTPGQGLQFLFEYFSETQRNKGNFPGRFSGRQFSNSRSEMNVSTLELGDSALYLCASSYQQGKGEQFFGPGTRLTVL.

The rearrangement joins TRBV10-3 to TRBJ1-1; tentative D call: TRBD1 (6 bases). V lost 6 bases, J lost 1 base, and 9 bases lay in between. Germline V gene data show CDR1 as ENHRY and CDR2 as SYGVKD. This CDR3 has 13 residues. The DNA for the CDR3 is TGTGCCATCAGGACAGGTCCGAACACTGAAGCTTTCTTT. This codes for CAIRTGPNTEAFF.

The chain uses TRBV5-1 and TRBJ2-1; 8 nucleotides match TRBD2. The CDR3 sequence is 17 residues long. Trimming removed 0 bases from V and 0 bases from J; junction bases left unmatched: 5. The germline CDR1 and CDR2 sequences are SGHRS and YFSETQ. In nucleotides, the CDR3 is TGCGCCAGCAGCTTGGGCACTAGCGGATACTCCTACAATGAGCAGTTCTTC. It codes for CASSLGTSGYSYNEQFF.

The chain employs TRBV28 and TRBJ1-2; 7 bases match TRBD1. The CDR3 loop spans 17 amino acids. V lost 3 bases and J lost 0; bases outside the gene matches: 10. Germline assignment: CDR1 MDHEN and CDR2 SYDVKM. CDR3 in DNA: TGTGCCAGCAGTTTCGAGGGGCAGGGGGTAGCTAACTATGGCTACACCTTC. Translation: CASSFEGQGVANYGYTF.

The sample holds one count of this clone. The CDR3 bases are TGTGCCAGCAGTTTTTGGGGGCCGACAGATACGCAGTATTTT. It specifies CASSFWGPTDTQYF. This chain links TRBV27 with TRBJ2-3; possible D gene TRBD1, 6 bases. Germline loops: CDR1 MNHEY, CDR2 SMNVEV (reference sequence). The length of the CDR3 is 14 residues. The V end lost 3 bases, the J end lost 3 bases, and 10 bases lay between the germline ends.

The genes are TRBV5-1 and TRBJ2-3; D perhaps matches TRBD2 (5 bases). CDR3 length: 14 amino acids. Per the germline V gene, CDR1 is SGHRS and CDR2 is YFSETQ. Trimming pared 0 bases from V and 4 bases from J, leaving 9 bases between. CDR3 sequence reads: CASSLGRGPDTQYF. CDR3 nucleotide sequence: TGCGCCAGCAGCTTGGGCCGCGGGCCAGATACGCAGTATTTT.

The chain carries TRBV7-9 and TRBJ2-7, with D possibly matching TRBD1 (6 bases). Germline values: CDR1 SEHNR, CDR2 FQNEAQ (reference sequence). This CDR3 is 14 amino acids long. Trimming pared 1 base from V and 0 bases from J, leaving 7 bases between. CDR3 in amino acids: CASSLEGVSYEQYF. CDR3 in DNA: TGTGCCAGCAGCTTAGAGGGGGTCTCCTACGAGCAGTACTTC.

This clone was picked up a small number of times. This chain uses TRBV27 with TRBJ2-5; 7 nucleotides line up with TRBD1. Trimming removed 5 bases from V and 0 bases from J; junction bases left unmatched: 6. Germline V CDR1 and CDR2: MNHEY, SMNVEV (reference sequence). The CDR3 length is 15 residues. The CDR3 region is CASSPAQGYQETQYF. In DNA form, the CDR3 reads TGTGCCAGCAGTCCGGCACAGGGGTACCAAGAGACCCAGTACTTC.

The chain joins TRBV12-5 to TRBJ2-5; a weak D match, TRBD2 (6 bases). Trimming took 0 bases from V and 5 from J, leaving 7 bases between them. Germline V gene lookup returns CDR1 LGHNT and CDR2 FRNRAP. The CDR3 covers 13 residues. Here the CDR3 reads CASGLVGGETQYF. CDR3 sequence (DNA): TGTGCTAGTGGTTTGGTAGGAGGGGAGACCCAGTACTTC.

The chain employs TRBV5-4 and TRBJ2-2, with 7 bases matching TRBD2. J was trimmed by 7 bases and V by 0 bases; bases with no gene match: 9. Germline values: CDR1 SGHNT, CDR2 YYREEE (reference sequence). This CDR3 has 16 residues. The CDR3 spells CASSLGGSGTSGELFF. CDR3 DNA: TGTGCCAGCAGCTTGGGCGGGAGTGGCACCAGCGGGGAGCTGTTTTTT. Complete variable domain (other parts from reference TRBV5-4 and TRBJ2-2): ETGVTQSPTHLIKTRGQQVTLRCSSQSGHNTVSWYQQALGQGPQFIFQYYREEENGRGNFPPRFSGLQFPNYSSELNVNALELDDSALYLCASSLGGSGTSGELFFGEGSRLTVL.

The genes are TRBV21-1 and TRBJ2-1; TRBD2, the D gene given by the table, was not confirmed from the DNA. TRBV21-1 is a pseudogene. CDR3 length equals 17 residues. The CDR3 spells CASSKTRGNGLNNEQFF. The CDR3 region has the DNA TGTGCCAGCAGCAAAACTAGAGGGAATGGCTTGAACAATGAGCAGTTCTTC.

CDR3 residues: CASSMGANTEAFF. CDR3 DNA: TGTGCCAGTAGTATGGGCGCGAACACTGAAGCTTTCTTT. The chain combines TRBV19 with TRBJ1-1; D remains ambiguous. With 3 bases removed from V and 1 base from J, the gap between germline ends came to 6 bases. The CDR3 contains 13 residues. Germline values: CDR1 LNHDA, CDR2 SQIVND (reference sequence).

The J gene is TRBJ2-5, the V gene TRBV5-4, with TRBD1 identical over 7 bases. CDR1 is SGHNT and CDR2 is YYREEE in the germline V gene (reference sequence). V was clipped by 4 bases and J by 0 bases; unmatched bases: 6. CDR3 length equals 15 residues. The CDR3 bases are TGTGCCAGCAGCCGACAGGGAGTGTACCAAGAGACCCAGTACTTC. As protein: CASSRQGVYQETQYF.